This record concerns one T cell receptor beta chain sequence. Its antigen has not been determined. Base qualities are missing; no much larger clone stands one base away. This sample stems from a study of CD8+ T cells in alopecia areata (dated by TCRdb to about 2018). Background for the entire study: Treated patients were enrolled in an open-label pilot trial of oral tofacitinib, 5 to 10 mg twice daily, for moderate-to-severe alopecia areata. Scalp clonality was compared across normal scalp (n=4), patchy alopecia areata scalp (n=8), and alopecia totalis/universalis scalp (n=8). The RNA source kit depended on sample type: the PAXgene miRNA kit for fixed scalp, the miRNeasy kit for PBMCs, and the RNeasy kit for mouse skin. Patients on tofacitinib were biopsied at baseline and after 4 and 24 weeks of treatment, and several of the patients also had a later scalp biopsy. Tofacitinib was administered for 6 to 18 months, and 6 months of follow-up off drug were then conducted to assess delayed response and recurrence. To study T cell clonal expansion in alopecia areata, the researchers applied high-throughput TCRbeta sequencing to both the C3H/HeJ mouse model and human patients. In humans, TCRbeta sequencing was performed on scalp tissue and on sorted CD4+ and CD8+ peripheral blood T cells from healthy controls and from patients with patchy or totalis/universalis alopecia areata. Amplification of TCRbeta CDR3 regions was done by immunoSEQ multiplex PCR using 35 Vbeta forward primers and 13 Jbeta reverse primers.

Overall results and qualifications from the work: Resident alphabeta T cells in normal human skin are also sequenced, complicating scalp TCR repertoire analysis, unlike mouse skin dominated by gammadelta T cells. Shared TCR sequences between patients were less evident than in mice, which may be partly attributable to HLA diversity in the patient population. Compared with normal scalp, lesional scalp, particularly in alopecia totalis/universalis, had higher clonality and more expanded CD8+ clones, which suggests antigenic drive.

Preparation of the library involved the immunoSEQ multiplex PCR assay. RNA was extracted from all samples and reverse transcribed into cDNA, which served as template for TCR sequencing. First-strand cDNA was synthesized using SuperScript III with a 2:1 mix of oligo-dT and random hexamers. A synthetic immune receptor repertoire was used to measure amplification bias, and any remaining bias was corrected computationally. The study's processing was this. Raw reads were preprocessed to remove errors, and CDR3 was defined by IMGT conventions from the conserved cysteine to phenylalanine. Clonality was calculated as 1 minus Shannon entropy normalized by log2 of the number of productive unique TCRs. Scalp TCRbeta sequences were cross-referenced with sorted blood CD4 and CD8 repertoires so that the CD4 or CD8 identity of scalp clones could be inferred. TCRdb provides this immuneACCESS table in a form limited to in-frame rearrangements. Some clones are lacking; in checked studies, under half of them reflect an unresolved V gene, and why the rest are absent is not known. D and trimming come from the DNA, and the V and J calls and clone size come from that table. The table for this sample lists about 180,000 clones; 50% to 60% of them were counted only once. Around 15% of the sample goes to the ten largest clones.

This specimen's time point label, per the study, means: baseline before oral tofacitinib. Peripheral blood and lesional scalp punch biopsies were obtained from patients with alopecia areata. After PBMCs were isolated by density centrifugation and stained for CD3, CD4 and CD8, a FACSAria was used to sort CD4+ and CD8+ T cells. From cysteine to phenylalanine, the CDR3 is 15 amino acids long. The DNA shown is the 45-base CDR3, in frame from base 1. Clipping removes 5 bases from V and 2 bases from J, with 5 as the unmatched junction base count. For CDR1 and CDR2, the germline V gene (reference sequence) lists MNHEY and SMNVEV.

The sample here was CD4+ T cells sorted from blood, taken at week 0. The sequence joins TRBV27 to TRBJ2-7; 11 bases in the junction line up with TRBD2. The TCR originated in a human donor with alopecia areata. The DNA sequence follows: TGTGCCAGCAGTACGCCGGGACTAGCGGCCTACGAGCAGTACTTC. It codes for CASSTPGLAAYEQYF.